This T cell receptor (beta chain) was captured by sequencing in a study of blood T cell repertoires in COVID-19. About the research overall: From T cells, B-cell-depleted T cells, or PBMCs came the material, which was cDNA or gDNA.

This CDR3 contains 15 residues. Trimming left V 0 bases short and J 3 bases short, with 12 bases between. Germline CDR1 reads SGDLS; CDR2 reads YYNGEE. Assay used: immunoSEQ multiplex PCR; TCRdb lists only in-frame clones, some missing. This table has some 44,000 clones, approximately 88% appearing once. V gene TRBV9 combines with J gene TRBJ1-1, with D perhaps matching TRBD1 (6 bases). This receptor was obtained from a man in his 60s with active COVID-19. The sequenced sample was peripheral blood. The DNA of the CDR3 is TGTGCCAGCAGCGTAGTGGACAGATACGACACTGAAGCTTTCTTT. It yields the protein CASSVVDRYDTEAFF.